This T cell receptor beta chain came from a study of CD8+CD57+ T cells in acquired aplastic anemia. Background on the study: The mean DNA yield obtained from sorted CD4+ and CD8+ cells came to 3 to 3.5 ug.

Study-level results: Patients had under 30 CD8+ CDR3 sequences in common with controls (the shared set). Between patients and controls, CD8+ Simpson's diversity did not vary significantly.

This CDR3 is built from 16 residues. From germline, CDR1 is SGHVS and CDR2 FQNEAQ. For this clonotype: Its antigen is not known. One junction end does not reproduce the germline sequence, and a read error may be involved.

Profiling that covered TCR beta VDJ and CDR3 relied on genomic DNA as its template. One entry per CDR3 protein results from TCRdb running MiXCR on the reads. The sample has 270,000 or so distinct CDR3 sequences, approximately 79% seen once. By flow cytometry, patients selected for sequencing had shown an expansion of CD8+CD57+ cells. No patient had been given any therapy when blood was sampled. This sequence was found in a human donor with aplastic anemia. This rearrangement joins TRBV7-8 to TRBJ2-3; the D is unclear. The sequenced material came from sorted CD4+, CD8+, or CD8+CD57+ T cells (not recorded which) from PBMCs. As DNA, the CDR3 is TGTGCCAGCAGCTTAGGGGCAGGTCCCGATACGGATTATCAGTGTTTT. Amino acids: CASSLGAGPDTDYQCF. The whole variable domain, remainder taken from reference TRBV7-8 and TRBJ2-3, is GAGVSQSPRYKVAKRGQDVALRCDPISGHVSLFWYQQALGQGPEFLTYFQNEAQLDKSGLPSDRFFAERPEGSVSTLKIQRTQQEDSAVYLCASSLGAGPDTDYQCFGPGTRLTVL.